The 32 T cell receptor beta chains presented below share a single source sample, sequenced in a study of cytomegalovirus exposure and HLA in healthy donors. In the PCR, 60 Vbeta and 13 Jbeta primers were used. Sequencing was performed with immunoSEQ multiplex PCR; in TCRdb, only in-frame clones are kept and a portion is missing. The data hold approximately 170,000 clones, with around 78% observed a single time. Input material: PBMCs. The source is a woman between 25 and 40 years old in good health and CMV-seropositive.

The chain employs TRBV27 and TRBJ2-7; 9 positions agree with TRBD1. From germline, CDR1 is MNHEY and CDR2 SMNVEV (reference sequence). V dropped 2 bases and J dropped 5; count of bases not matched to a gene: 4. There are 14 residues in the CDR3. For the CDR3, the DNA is TGTGCCAGCAGTTTAACAGGGGGCCCTCACGAGCAGTACTTC. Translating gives CASSLTGGPHEQYF.

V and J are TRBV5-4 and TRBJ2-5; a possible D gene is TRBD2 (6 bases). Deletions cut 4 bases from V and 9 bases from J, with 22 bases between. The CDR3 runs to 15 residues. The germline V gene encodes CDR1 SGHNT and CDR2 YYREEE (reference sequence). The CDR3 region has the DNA TGTGCCAGCAGCGCCTTCGGGGAAGCGGAGGGCCCCCAGTACTTC. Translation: CASSAFGEAEGPQYF.

In nucleotides, the CDR3 is TGTGCCAGTAGTTTACGCAGCTATGGCTACACCTTC. As protein: CASSLRSYGYTF. The V call is TRBV19, the J call TRBJ1-2; the D is unclear. Germline lookup yields CDR1 LNHDA and CDR2 SQIVND (reference sequence). Trimming took off 5 bases at V and 4 bases at J, with 8 bases between the two ends. The CDR3 is made up of 12 amino acids.

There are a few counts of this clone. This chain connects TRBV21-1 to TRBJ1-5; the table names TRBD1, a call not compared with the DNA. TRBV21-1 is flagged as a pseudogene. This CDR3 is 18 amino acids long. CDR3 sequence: CASSSRTQGGYCNQPQHF. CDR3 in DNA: TGTGCCAGCAGCTCGCGTACTCAAGGGGGCTATTGCAATCAGCCCCAGCATTTT.

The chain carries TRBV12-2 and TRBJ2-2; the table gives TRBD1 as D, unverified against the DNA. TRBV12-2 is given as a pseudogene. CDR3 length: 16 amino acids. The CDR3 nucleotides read TGTGCAAGTCGCTTATCCCCCCAGGGGCACACCGGGGAGCTGTTTTTT. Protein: CASRLSPQGHTGELFF.

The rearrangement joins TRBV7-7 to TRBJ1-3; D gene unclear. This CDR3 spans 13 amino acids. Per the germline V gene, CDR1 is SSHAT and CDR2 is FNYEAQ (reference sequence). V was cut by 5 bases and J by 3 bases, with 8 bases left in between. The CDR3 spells CASSEQSGNTIYF. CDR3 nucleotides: TGTGCCAGCAGCGAACAAAGTGGAAACACCATATATTTT.

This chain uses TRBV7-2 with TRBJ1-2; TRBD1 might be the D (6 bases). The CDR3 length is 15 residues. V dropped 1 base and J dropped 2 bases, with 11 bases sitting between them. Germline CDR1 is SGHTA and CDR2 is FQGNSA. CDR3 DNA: TGTGCCAGCAGCTTAGGGGCAAGGGGGAACTATGGCTACACCTTC. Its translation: CASSLGARGNYGYTF.

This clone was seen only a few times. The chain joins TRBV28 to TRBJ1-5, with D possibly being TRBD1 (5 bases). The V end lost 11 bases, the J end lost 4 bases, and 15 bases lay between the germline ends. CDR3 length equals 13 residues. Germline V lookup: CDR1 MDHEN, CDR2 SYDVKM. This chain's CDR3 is CAAGQFFNQPQHF. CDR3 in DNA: TGTGCCGCGGGGCAGTTTTTTAATCAGCCCCAGCATTTT.

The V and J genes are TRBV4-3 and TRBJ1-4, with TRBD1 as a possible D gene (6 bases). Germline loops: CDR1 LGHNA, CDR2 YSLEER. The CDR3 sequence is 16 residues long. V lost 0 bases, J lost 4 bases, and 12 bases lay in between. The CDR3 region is CASSQDNRGFNEKLFF. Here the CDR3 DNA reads TGCGCCAGCAGCCAAGATAATAGGGGGTTTAATGAAAAACTGTTTTTT.

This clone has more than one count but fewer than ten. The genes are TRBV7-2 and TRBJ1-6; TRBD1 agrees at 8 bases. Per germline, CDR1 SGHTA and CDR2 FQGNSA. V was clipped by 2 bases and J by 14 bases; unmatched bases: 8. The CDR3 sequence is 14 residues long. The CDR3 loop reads CASSLNIDRGSLHF. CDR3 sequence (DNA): TGTGCCAGCAGCTTAAATATCGACAGGGGATCCCTCCACTTT.

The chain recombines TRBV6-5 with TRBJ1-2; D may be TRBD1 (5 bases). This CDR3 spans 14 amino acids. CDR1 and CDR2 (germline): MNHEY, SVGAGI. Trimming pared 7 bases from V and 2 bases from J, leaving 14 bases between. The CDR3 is CASTTGGGNYGYTF. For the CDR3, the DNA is TGTGCCAGCACCACAGGCGGGGGGAACTATGGCTACACCTTC.

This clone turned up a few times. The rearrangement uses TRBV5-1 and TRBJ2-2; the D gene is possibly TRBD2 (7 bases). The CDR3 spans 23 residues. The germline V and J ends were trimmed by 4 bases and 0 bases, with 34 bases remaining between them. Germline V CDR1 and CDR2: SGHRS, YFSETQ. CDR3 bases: TGCGCCAGCAGCCGTCACACCGCCCGCACAGGGACTAATATTAAAACGAACACCGGGGAGCTGTTTTTT. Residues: CASSRHTARTGTNIKTNTGELFF.

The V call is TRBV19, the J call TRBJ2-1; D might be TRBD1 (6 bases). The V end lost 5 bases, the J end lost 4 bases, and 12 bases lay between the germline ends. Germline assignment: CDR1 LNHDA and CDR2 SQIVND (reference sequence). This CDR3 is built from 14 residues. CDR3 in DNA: TGTGCCAGTAGTCTAGCACAGGGTTACAATGAGCAGTTCTTC. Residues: CASSLAQGYNEQFF.

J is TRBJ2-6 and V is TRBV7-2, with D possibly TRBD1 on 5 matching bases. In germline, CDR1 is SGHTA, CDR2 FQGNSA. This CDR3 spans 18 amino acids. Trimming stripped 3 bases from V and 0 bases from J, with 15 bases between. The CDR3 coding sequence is TGTGCCAGCAGCTTGCAAACAGGTTCTGGCTCTGGGGCCAACGTCCTGACTTTC. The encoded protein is CASSLQTGSGSGANVLTF.

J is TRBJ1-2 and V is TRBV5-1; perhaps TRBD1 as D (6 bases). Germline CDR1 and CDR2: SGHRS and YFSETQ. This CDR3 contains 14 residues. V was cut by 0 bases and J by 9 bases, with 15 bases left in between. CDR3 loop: CASSLAGTIESYTF. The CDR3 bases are TGCGCCAGCAGCTTGGCCGGGACAATTGAAAGCTACACCTTC.

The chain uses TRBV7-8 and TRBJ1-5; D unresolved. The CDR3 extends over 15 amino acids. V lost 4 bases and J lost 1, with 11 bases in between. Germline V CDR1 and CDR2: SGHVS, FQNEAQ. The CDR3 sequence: CASSSWTGSNQPQHF. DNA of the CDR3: TGTGCCAGCAGCTCATGGACGGGAAGCAATCAGCCCCAGCATTTT.

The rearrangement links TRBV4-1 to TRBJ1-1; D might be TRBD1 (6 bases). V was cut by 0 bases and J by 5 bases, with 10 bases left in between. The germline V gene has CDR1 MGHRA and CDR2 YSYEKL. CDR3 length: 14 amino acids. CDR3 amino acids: CASSQEGAGTEAFF. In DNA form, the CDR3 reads TGCGCCAGCAGCCAAGAGGGGGCAGGGACTGAAGCTTTCTTT.

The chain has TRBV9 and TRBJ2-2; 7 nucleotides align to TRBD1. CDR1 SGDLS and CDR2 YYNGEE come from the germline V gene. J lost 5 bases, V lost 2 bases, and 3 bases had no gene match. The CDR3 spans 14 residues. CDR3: CASSVRGSTGELFF. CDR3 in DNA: TGTGCCAGCAGCGTCAGGGGGTCAACCGGGGAGCTGTTTTTT.

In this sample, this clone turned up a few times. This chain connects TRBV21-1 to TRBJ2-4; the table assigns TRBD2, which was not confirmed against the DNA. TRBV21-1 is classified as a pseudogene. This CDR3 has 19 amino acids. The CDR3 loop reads CASSPPTSGRALAKNIQYF. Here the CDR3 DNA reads TGTGCCAGCAGCCCCCCTACTAGCGGGAGGGCCTTAGCCAAAAACATTCAGTACTTC.

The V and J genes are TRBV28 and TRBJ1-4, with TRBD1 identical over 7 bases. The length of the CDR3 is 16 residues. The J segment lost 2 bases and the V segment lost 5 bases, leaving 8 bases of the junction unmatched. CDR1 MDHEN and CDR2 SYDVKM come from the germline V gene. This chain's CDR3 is CASSPWTGPTNEKLFF. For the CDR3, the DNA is TGTGCCAGCAGTCCCTGGACAGGACCTACTAATGAAAAACTGTTTTTT.

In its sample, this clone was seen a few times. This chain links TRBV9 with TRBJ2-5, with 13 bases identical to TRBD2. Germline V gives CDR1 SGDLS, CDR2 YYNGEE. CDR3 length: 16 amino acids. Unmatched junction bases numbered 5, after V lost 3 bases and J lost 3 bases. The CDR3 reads CASSATGTSGKETQYF. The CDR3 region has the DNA TGTGCCAGCAGCGCGACCGGGACTAGCGGGAAAGAGACCCAGTACTTC.

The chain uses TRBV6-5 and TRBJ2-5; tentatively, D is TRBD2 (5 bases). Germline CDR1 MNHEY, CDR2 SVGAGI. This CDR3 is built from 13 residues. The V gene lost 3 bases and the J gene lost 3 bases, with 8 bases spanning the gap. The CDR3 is CASSYTGKETQYF. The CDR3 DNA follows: TGTGCCAGCAGTTATACCGGGAAAGAGACCCAGTACTTC.

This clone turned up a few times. For the CDR3, the DNA is TGCGCCAGCTCGGGAACAGGGTCTTATCAGGCTTTCTTT. This codes for CASSGTGSYQAFF. The V and J genes are TRBV4-1 and TRBJ1-1, with D perhaps matching TRBD1 (6 bases). The CDR3 loop spans 13 amino acids. V lost 8 bases, J lost 11 bases, and 21 bases lay in between. Per germline, CDR1 MGHRA and CDR2 YSYEKL.

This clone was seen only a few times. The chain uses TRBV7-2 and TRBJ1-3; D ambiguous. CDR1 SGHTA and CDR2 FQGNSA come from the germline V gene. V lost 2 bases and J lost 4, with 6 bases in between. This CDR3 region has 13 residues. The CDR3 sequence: CASSLTQGNTIYF. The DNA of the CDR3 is TGTGCCAGCAGCTTAACTCAAGGAAACACCATATATTTT.

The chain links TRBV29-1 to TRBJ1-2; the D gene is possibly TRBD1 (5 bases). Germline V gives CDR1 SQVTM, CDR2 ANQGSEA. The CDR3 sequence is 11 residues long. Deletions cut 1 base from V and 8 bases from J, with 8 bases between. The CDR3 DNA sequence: TGCAGCGTTGAAGTCGGGGGGGGCTACACCTTC. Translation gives CSVEVGGGYTF.

CDR3 bases: TGCGCCAGCAGCTTGGTGGGCGGGGGGGCCCACAATGAGCAGTTCTTC. This sequence encodes CASSLVGGGAHNEQFF. The chain carries TRBV5-1 and TRBJ2-1, with 9 positions matching TRBD2. Germline CDR1 is SGHRS and CDR2 is YFSETQ. The trim removed 0 bases at V and 5 bases at J, leaving 6 bases unmatched. This CDR3 contains 16 residues. Complete variable domain (other parts from reference TRBV5-1 and TRBJ2-1): KAGVTQTPRYLIKTRGQQVTLSCSPISGHRSVSWYQQTPGQGLQFLFEYFSETQRNKGNFPGRFSGRQFSNSRSEMNVSTLELGDSALYLCASSLVGGGAHNEQFFGPGTRLTVL.

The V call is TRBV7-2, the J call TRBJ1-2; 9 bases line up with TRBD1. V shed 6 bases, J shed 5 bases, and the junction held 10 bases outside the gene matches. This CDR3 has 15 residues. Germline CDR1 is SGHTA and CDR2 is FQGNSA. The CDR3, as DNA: TGTGCCAGCAGTCGAACGGGACAGGGTCGGTATGGCTACACCTTC. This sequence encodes CASSRTGQGRYGYTF.

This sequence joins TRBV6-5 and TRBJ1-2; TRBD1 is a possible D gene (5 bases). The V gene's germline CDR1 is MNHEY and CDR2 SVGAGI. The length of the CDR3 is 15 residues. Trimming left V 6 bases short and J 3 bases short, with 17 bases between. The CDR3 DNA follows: TGTGCCAGCAGCCCCTCCCGGGGGTCATACTATGGCTACACCTTC. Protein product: CASSPSRGSYYGYTF.

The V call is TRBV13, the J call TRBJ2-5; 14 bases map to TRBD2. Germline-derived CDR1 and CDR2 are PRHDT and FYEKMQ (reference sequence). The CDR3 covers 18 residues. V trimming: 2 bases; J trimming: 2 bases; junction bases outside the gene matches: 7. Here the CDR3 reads CASSLRGLAGEGQETQYF. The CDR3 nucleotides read TGTGCCAGCAGCTTAAGGGGACTAGCGGGAGAAGGGCAAGAGACCCAGTACTTC.

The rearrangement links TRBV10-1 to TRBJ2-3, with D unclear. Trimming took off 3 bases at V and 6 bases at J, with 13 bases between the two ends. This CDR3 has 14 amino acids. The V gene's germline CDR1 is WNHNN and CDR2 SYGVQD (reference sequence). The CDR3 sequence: CASSDVGFSDTQYF. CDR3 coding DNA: TGCGCCAGCAGTGACGTGGGCTTCTCTGATACGCAGTATTTT.

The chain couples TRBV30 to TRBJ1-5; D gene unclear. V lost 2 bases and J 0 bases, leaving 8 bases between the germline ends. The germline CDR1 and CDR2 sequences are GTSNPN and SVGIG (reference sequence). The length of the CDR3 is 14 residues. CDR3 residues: CAWSLSGSNQPQHF. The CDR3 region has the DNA TGTGCCTGGAGTCTGAGCGGTAGCAATCAGCCCCAGCATTTT.

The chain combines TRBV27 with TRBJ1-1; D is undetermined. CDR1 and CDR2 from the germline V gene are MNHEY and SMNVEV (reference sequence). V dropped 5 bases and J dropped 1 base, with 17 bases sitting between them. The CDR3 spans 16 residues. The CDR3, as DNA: TGTGCCAGCAGTCGTGGGAGTGTGGGCTCGAACACTGAAGCTTTCTTT. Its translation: CASSRGSVGSNTEAFF.